These T cell receptor beta chains were read from a single sample in a study of cytomegalovirus exposure and HLA in healthy donors. Method: immunoSEQ multiplex PCR; TCRdb's copy keeps in-frame clones and lacks some. The profile shows over 90,000 clones, 64% of them singletons. The source material was PBMCs. The receptors originated from a man in his fifties or sixties in good health and CMV-seronegative. Both conserved end residues are part of each CDR3. The D gene is left open where the match is weak. For some rows the clone size is stated as once, few or many, or as a class when expanded; others skip it.

D gene: TRBD1
clone size: few
V gene: TRBV27
J gene: TRBJ2-7
CDR3 protein: CASSLTGGASYEQYF
CDR3 DNA: TGTGCCAGCAGTTTAACAGGGGGCGCGTCCTACGAGCAGTACTTC

D gene: -
clone size: -
V gene: TRBV30
J gene: TRBJ1-1
CDR3 protein: CAWSAGGTEAFF
CDR3 DNA: TGTGCCTGGAGTGCGGGAGGGACTGAAGCTTTCTTT

D gene: -
clone size: few
V gene: TRBV6-5
J gene: TRBJ1-5
CDR3 protein: CASGDNQPQHF
CDR3 DNA: TGTGCTTCGGGGGATAATCAGCCCCAGCATTTT

D gene: -
clone size: -
V gene: TRBV7-9
J gene: TRBJ2-5
CDR3 protein: CSSSYQGSRTQYF
CDR3 DNA: TGTTCCAGCAGTTACCAGGGGTCCCGGACCCAGTACTTC

D gene: -
clone size: -
V gene: TRBV7-2
J gene: TRBJ2-2
CDR3 protein: CASSLSVRQANTGELFF
CDR3 DNA: TGTGCCAGCAGCTTGTCGGTAAGACAAGCGAACACCGGGGAGCTGTTTTTT

D gene: TRBD1
clone size: -
V gene: TRBV5-1
J gene: TRBJ2-1
CDR3 protein: CASSLGGTGIDEQFF
CDR3 DNA: TGCGCCAGCAGCTTGGGGGGGACAGGGATCGATGAGCAGTTCTTC

D gene: TRBD1
clone size: -
V gene: TRBV6-4
J gene: TRBJ2-2
CDR3 protein: CASRQSQGANTGELFF
CDR3 DNA: TGTGCCAGCAGGCAATCACAGGGGGCAAACACCGGGGAGCTGTTTTTT

D gene: -
clone size: -
V gene: TRBV13
J gene: TRBJ1-2
CDR3 protein: CASSLAGDYGYTF
CDR3 DNA: TGTGCCAGCAGCTTAGCAGGGGACTATGGCTACACCTTC

D gene: -
clone size: -
V gene: TRBV6-5
J gene: TRBJ2-7
CDR3 protein: CASSYRDSYEQYF
CDR3 DNA: TGTGCCAGCAGTTACAGGGACTCCTACGAGCAGTACTTC

D gene: TRBD2
clone size: few
V gene: TRBV28
J gene: TRBJ2-3
CDR3 protein: CASSPVAGGADTQYF
CDR3 DNA: TGTGCCAGCAGTCCCGTAGCGGGCGGGGCAGATACGCAGTATTTT

D gene: TRBD2
clone size: -
V gene: TRBV7-3
J gene: TRBJ2-5
CDR3 protein: CASSSLGPGLAATQYF
CDR3 DNA: TGTGCCAGCAGCTCGCTGGGTCCGGGACTAGCGGCGACCCAGTACTTC

D gene: TRBD1
clone size: -
V gene: TRBV2
J gene: TRBJ1-6
CDR3 protein: CASSSGTAYSPLHF
CDR3 DNA: TGTGCCAGCTCTTCCGGGACAGCTTATTCACCCCTCCACTTT

D gene: -
clone size: -
V gene: TRBV5-4
J gene: TRBJ2-1
CDR3 protein: CASSLDRADEQFF
CDR3 DNA: TGTGCCAGCAGCTTGGACAGGGCGGATGAGCAGTTCTTC

D gene: TRBD2
clone size: -
V gene: TRBV7-2
J gene: TRBJ2-2
CDR3 protein: CASSRGGVVGELFF
CDR3 DNA: TGTGCCAGCAGCCGCGGGGGGGTGGTCGGGGAGCTGTTTTTT

D gene: -
clone size: few
V gene: TRBV18
J gene: TRBJ1-1
CDR3 protein: CASSPAQGLNTEAFF
CDR3 DNA: TGTGCCAGCTCACCGGCACAGGGATTGAACACTGAAGCTTTCTTT

D gene: -
clone size: -
V gene: TRBV9
J gene: TRBJ2-1
CDR3 protein: CASSVNSYNEQFF
CDR3 DNA: TGTGCCAGCAGCGTAAACAGCTACAATGAGCAGTTCTTC

D gene: -
clone size: -
V gene: TRBV5-4
J gene: TRBJ2-4
CDR3 protein: CASSIGGVAKNIQYF
CDR3 DNA: TGTGCCAGCAGCATTGGAGGGGTAGCCAAAAACATTCAGTACTTC

D gene: TRBD1
clone size: -
V gene: TRBV29-1
J gene: TRBJ2-3
CDR3 protein: CSGGQGGPATQYF
CDR3 DNA: TGCAGCGGTGGACAGGGGGGACCTGCTACGCAGTATTTT

D gene: -
clone size: few
V gene: TRBV9
J gene: TRBJ1-1
CDR3 protein: CASSLQGFTEAFF
CDR3 DNA: TGTGCCAGCAGTCTACAGGGTTTCACTGAAGCTTTCTTT

D gene: TRBD2
clone size: -
V gene: TRBV30
J gene: TRBJ2-3
CDR3 protein: CAWSGTSGGDTQYF
CDR3 DNA: TGTGCCTGGAGTGGTACTAGCGGAGGGGATACGCAGTATTTT

D gene: -
clone size: -
V gene: TRBV18
J gene: TRBJ2-5
CDR3 protein: CATTKGLGETQYF
CDR3 DNA: TGTGCCACCACTAAGGGACTCGGAGAGACCCAGTACTTC

D gene: -
clone size: -
V gene: TRBV5-6
J gene: TRBJ1-4
CDR3 protein: CASSLRGIVELFF
CDR3 DNA: TGTGCCAGCAGCTTGCGGGGGATCGTAGAACTGTTTTTT

D gene: -
clone size: -
V gene: TRBV18
J gene: TRBJ1-1
CDR3 protein: CASSPQATGNTEAFF
CDR3 DNA: TGTGCCAGCTCACCGCAAGCCACAGGGAACACTGAAGCTTTCTTT

D gene: -
clone size: -
V gene: TRBV25-1
J gene: TRBJ2-7
CDR3 protein: CASSGGLYLDEQYF
CDR3 DNA: TGTGCCAGCAGTGGCGGGTTATACTTGGACGAGCAGTACTTC

D gene: TRBD1
clone size: -
V gene: TRBV29-1
J gene: TRBJ1-3
CDR3 protein: CSVDGTGSSGNTIYF
CDR3 DNA: TGCAGCGTTGACGGGACAGGGTCCTCTGGAAACACCATATATTTT

D gene: -
clone size: few
V gene: TRBV5-1
J gene: TRBJ2-1
CDR3 protein: CASSLDSAYNEQFF
CDR3 DNA: TGCGCCAGCAGCTTGGATTCTGCCTACAATGAGCAGTTCTTC

D gene: TRBD1
clone size: -
V gene: TRBV4-1
J gene: TRBJ1-5
CDR3 protein: CASSHKGETGTSNQPQHF
CDR3 DNA: TGCGCCAGCAGCCATAAGGGAGAGACAGGGACCAGCAATCAGCCCCAGCATTTT

D gene: -
clone size: -
V gene: TRBV7-2
J gene: TRBJ1-3
CDR3 protein: CASSPAGTPSSGNTIYF
CDR3 DNA: TGTGCCAGCAGCCCAGCGGGGACACCGAGCTCTGGAAACACCATATATTTT

D gene: -
clone size: few
V gene: TRBV27
J gene: TRBJ2-1
CDR3 protein: CASSLSSVNEQFF
CDR3 DNA: TGTGCCAGCAGTTTATCGTCAGTTAACGAGCAGTTCTTC

D gene: -
clone size: -
V gene: TRBV7-9
J gene: TRBJ2-3
CDR3 protein: CASGNTADTQYF
CDR3 DNA: TGTGCCAGCGGTAATACGGCAGATACGCAGTATTTT

D gene: TRBD2
clone size: -
V gene: TRBV30
J gene: TRBJ2-1
CDR3 protein: CAWSPLAVSNEQFF
CDR3 DNA: TGTGCCTGGAGTCCCCTAGCGGTTAGCAATGAGCAGTTCTTC

D gene: -
clone size: -
V gene: TRBV7-8
J gene: TRBJ2-2
CDR3 protein: CASSRGGAADTGELFF
CDR3 DNA: TGTGCCAGCAGTAGGGGGGGGGCTGCGGACACCGGGGAGCTGTTTTTT

D gene: -
clone size: once
V gene: TRBV18
J gene: TRBJ2-1
CDR3 protein: CASSETAITYNEQFF
CDR3 DNA: TGTGCCAGCTCAGAGACAGCCATAACCTACAATGAGCAGTTCTTC

D gene: TRBD2
clone size: -
V gene: TRBV19
J gene: TRBJ2-3
CDR3 protein: CASSTPPAGIADTQYF
CDR3 DNA: TGTGCCAGTAGTACGCCCCCAGCGGGGATTGCAGATACGCAGTATTTT

D gene: TRBD2
clone size: -
V gene: TRBV27
J gene: TRBJ2-1
CDR3 protein: CASSLARGRAYEQFF
CDR3 DNA: TGTGCCAGCAGTTTAGCTCGCGGGAGGGCCTATGAGCAGTTCTTC

D gene: TRBD1
clone size: -
V gene: TRBV29-1
J gene: TRBJ1-2
CDR3 protein: CSVYVGYRGGYGYTF
CDR3 DNA: TGCAGCGTTTACGTAGGGTACAGGGGGGGCTATGGCTACACCTTC

D gene: -
clone size: few
V gene: TRBV7-6
J gene: TRBJ1-5
CDR3 protein: CASSSDTYSNQPQHF
CDR3 DNA: TGTGCCAGCAGCTCAGACACATATAGCAATCAGCCCCAGCATTTT

D gene: TRBD2
clone size: few
V gene: TRBV18
J gene: TRBJ2-2
CDR3 protein: CASSPRLAGVTGELFF
CDR3 DNA: TGTGCCAGCTCACCGCGACTAGCGGGAGTTACCGGGGAGCTGTTTTTT

D gene: -
clone size: -
V gene: TRBV27
J gene: TRBJ2-5
CDR3 protein: CASSLRSQETQYF
CDR3 DNA: TGTGCCAGCAGTTTACGCAGTCAAGAGACCCAGTACTTC

D gene: TRBD2
clone size: -
V gene: TRBV6-4
J gene: TRBJ2-1
CDR3 protein: CASSESGGAGNEQFF
CDR3 DNA: TGTGCCAGCAGTGAGAGCGGGGGGGCCGGGAATGAGCAGTTCTTC

D gene: -
clone size: -
V gene: TRBV11-3
J gene: TRBJ2-5
CDR3 protein: CASSLVSLTQETQYF
CDR3 DNA: TGTGCCAGCAGCTTAGTTTCACTAACCCAAGAGACCCAGTACTTC

D gene: -
clone size: -
V gene: TRBV6-1
J gene: TRBJ1-1
CDR3 protein: CASSQVENTEAFF
CDR3 DNA: TGTGCCAGCTCTCAGGTGGAGAACACTGAAGCTTTCTTT

D gene: TRBD1
clone size: few
V gene: TRBV5-1
J gene: TRBJ1-2
CDR3 protein: CASSEGQPYGYTF
CDR3 DNA: TGCGCCAGCAGCGAGGGACAGCCCTATGGCTACACCTTC

D gene: TRBD2
clone size: -
V gene: TRBV30
J gene: TRBJ2-1
CDR3 protein: CAWIRGSAYNEQFF
CDR3 DNA: TGTGCCTGGATCCGCGGGAGTGCCTACAATGAGCAGTTCTTC

D gene: -
clone size: few
V gene: TRBV2
J gene: TRBJ2-1
CDR3 protein: CASSEIEGWSSYNEQFF
CDR3 DNA: TGTGCCAGCAGTGAGATCGAAGGTTGGAGCTCCTACAATGAGCAGTTCTTC

D gene: TRBD2
clone size: -
V gene: TRBV5-3
J gene: TRBJ2-7
CDR3 protein: CARSLAGGPPSYEQYF
CDR3 DNA: TGTGCCAGAAGCTTGGCGGGAGGTCCCCCGTCCTACGAGCAGTACTTC

D gene: -
clone size: -
V gene: TRBV28
J gene: TRBJ1-4
CDR3 protein: CASSLIQDEKLFF
CDR3 DNA: TGTGCCAGCAGTTTGATACAGGATGAAAAACTGTTTTTT